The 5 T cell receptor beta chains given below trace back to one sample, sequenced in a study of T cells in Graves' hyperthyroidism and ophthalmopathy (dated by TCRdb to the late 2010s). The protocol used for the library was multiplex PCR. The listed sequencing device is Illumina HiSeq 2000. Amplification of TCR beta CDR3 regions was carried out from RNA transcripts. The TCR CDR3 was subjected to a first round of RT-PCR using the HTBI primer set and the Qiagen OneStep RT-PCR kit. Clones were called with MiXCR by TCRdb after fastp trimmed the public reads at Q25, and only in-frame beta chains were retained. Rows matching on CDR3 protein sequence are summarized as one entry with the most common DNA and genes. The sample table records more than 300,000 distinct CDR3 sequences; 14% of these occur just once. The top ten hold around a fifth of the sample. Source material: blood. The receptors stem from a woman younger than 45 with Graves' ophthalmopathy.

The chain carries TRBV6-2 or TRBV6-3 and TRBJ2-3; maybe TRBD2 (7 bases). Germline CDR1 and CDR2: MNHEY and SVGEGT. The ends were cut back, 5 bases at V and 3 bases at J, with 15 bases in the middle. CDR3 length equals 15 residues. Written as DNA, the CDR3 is TGTGCCAGCAGTGCCCTAAGCGGGACAACAGATACGCAGTATTTT. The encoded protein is CASSALSGTTDTQYF.

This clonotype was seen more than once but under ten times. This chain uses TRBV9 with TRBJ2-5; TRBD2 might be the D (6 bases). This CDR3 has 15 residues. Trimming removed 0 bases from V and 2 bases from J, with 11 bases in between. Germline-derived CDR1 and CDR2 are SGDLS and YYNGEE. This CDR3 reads CASSVERGGQETQYF. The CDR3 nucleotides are TGTGCCAGCAGCGTAGAGAGGGGAGGACAAGAGACCCAGTACTTC.

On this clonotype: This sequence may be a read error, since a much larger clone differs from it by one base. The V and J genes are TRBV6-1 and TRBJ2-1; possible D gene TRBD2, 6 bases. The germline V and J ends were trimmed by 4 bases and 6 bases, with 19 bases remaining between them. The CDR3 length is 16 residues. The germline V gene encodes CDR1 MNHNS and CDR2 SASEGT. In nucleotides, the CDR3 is TGTGCCAGCAGTGTCTCATCAGTCTGGGGACTCAATGAGCAGTTCTTC. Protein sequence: CASSVSSVWGLNEQFF.

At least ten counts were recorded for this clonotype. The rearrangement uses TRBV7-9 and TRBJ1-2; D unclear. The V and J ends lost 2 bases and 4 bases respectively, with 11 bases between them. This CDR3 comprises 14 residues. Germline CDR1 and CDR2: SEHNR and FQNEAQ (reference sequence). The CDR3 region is CASSLQAQSYGYTF. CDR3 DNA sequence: TGTGCCAGCAGCTTACAGGCGCAGAGCTATGGCTACACCTTC.

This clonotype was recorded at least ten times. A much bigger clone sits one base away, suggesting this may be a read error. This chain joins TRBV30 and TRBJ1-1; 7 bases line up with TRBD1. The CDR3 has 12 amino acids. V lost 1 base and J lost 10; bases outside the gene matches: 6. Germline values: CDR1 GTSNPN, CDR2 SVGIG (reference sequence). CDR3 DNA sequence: TGTGCCTGGAGTGCCAGGGGGGAGGTAGCTTTCTTT. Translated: CAWSARGEVAFF.